Reported below is one T cell receptor beta chain. Its antigen remains unidentified. The data belong to a study of CD4 T cells in relation to SARS-CoV-2 and coronaviruses. Data came from immunoSEQ multiplex PCR; TCRdb stores just in-frame clones and leaves some out. Counted here are roughly 30,000 clones, around 78% occurring once; the ten biggest clones make up approximately 22%. Unexposed donor CD4+ T cells date from about 2011-2019, before the COVID-19 pandemic. The cells were cultured for 10 days before CD4+ T cells were isolated. As cell numbers allowed, unexposed-donor CD4+ T cells faced SARS-CoV-2 S/N and four cold-coronavirus spikes. V was clipped by 6 bases and J by 5 bases; unmatched bases: 2. The CDR3 is made up of 12 amino acids. Germline-derived CDR1 and CDR2 are WSHSY and SAAADI.

Sample: CD4+ T cells from PBMCs, cultured in vitro. The chain carries TRBV10-2 and TRBJ1-1; TRBD1 matches 8 bases. The source is a human donor in good health. CDR3 DNA sequence: TGCGCCAGCAGAGGACAGGGAACTGAAGCTTTCTTT. It translates to CASRGQGTEAFF.